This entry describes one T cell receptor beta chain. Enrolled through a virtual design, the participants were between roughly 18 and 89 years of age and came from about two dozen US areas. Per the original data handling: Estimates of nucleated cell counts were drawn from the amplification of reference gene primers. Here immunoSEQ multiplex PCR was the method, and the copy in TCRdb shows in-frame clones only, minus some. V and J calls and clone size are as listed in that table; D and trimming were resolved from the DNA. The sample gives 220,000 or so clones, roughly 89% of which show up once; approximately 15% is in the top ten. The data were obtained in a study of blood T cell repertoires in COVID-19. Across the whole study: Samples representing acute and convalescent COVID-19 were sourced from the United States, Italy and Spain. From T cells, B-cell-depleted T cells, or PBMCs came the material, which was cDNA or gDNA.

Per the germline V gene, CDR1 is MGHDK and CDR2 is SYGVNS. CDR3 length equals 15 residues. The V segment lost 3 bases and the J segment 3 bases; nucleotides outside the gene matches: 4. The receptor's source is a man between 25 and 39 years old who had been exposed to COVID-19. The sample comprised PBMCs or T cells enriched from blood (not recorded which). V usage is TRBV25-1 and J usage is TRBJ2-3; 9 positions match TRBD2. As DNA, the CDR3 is TGTGCCAGCAGTGACTTAGCGGGGGAGACAGATACGCAGTATTTT. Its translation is CASSDLAGETDTQYF.